The present TCR beta chain was sequenced within a study of T cell repertoires in cytomegalovirus infection. TCRdb re-called the reads with MiXCR, one entry per CDR3 protein. The repertoire consists of fewer than 850,000 distinct CDR3 sequences, with almost 30% occurring once and the leading ten covering about an eighth. Findings of the study overall: Dominant in the ex vivo response were TCR beta clonotypes restricted by HLA-C and specific for CMV.

Of note for this clonotype: The antigen remains unidentified.

The source of this sequence is a human donor in good health (CMV status not recorded). Some clones in this sample may be carry-over from other donors' samples. This sample comprised cultured CD8+ T cells from PBMCs, obtained from culture after CMV antigen stimulation.

The CDR3 protein is CASSAMYREVGVYNEQFF. Written as DNA, the CDR3 is TGTGCCAGCAGCGCCATGTACAGGGAAGTAGGGGTGTACAATGAGCAGTTCTTC. The chain has TRBV7-6 and TRBJ2-1, with D possibly matching TRBD1 (6 bases). Trimming removed 5 bases at V and 4 bases at J, with 24 bases between. The CDR3 spans 18 residues. Germline V lookup: CDR1 SGHVS, CDR2 FNYEAQ.